This is a list of T cell receptor beta chains from one sample in a study of beta chain features in type 1 diabetes. Data came from immunoSEQ multiplex PCR; TCRdb stores just in-frame clones and leaves some out. The top ten clones hold less than 0.04% of a sample with under 450,000 clones, around 14% of them seen once. Sequencing input: naive CD4+ T cells from blood. These receptors all stem from a man aged 30 to 39 in good health. CDR3s include the opening cysteine and the closing phenylalanine or tryptophan. Each record gives: clone size, V gene, J gene, D gene, CDR3 protein, CDR3 DNA. The D gene is left open where the match is weak. The listing skips clone size in some rows; elsewhere it reads once, few, many or a size class.

>few|TRBV25-1|TRBJ2-3|.
CASSEYLAYTDTQYF
TGTGCCAGCAGTGAATATCTAGCCTACACAGATACGCAGTATTTT
>.|TRBV9|TRBJ2-2|.
CASSEQTITGELFF
TGTGCCAGCAGCGAACAGACTATCACCGGGGAGCTGTTTTTT
>.|TRBV5-1|TRBJ2-7|.
CASSLDFRVTSYEQYF
TGCGCCAGCAGCTTGGACTTTAGGGTTACCTCATACGAGCAGTACTTC
>few|TRBV2|TRBJ2-3|.
CASCLGTDTQYF
TGTGCCAGCTGTCTAGGGACAGATACGCAGTATTTT
>few|TRBV2|TRBJ2-1|.
CASSETLNEQFF
TGTGCCAGCAGCGAAACTCTGAATGAGCAGTTCTTC
>few|TRBV2|TRBJ1-2|.
CASSPGATGYTF
TGTGCCAGCAGCCCAGGGGCCACTGGCTACACCTTC
>few|TRBV7-9|TRBJ2-3|.
CASSLSSNTDTQYF
TGTGCCAGCAGCTTGTCTAGCAACACAGATACGCAGTATTTT
>many|TRBV14|TRBJ2-1|TRBD2
CASSLLAGGRNEQFF
TGTGCCAGCAGCCTACTAGCGGGAGGTCGGAATGAGCAGTTCTTC
>.|TRBV18|TRBJ2-4|.
CASLELGLAKNIQYF
TGTGCCAGCTTGGAGCTAGGACTAGCCAAAAACATTCAGTACTTC
>few|TRBV4-3|TRBJ2-3|.
CASSQDVVADTQYF
TGCGCCAGCAGCCAAGATGTGGTGGCAGATACGCAGTATTTT
>few|TRBV9|TRBJ2-1|.
CASSGISRNMGEQFF
TGTGCCAGCAGCGGGATTTCCAGGAATATGGGTGAGCAGTTCTTC
>.|TRBV5-1|TRBJ2-1|TRBD2
CASSPERGSYNEQFF
TGCGCCAGCAGCCCCGAGCGGGGATCCTACAATGAGCAGTTCTTC
>.|TRBV6-1|TRBJ2-5|.
CACGNSKETQYF
TGTGCCTGCGGAAACTCCAAAGAGACCCAGTACTTC
>.|TRBV7-3|TRBJ2-6|.
CASSLTSSGANVLTF
TGTGCCAGCAGCTTAACATCCTCTGGGGCCAACGTCCTGACTTTC
>.|TRBV29-1|TRBJ2-3|.
CSVRGGAKDTQYF
TGCAGCGTGCGCGGAGGGGCGAAAGATACGCAGTATTTT
>.|TRBV6-5|TRBJ2-3|.
CASSYLRTDTQYF
TGTGCCAGCAGTTATCTTCGCACAGATACGCAGTATTTT
>.|TRBV7-3|TRBJ2-1|TRBD2
CASTLAIQNNEQFF
TGTGCCAGCACACTAGCGATTCAAAACAATGAGCAGTTCTTC
>.|TRBV27|TRBJ1-3|.
CASSLSYRTTGNTIYF
TGTGCCAGCAGTTTATCTTATAGGACAACTGGAAACACCATATATTTT
>few|TRBV4-1|TRBJ2-1|TRBD1
CASSWDRNNEQFF
TGCGCCAGCAGCTGGGACAGGAACAATGAGCAGTTCTTC
>.|TRBV7-9|TRBJ2-2|.
CASYRAGELFF
TGTGCCAGCTACAGGGCCGGGGAGCTGTTTTTT
>.|TRBV7-2|TRBJ1-6|.
CASSFNPRNSPLHF
TGTGCCAGCAGCTTTAACCCCCGGAATTCACCCCTCCACTTT
>.|TRBV28|TRBJ1-2|.
CASSLIGEPIGYTF
TGTGCCAGCAGTTTAATCGGGGAACCGATCGGCTACACCTTC
>.|TRBV11-2|TRBJ2-3|TRBD2
CASRLTSGSTDTQYF
TGTGCCAGCAGGCTCACTAGCGGAAGCACAGATACGCAGTATTTT
>.|TRBV5-4|TRBJ2-7|TRBD1
CASSSRTGSYEQYF
TGTGCCAGCAGCTCTCGGACAGGGAGCTACGAGCAGTACTTC
>few|TRBV30|TRBJ2-1|TRBD2
CAWSRRLAGGPGYNEQFF
TGTGCCTGGAGTCGAAGACTAGCGGGAGGGCCTGGTTACAATGAGCAGTTCTTC
>.|TRBV4-3|TRBJ2-5|.
CASSRIGWETQYF
TGCGCCAGCAGCCGTATAGGGTGGGAGACCCAGTACTTC
>few|TRBV28|TRBJ2-1|.
CASSLPGNEQFF
TGTGCCAGCAGTCTCCCAGGGAATGAGCAGTTCTTC
>few|TRBV7-9|TRBJ1-1|.
CASSPTSLLNTEAFF
TGTGCCAGCAGTCCTACATCCCTCTTGAACACTGAAGCTTTCTTT
>.|TRBV29-1|TRBJ1-1|.
CSVESPNTEAFF
TGCAGCGTTGAAAGCCCGAACACTGAAGCTTTCTTT
>few|TRBV29-1|TRBJ2-1|TRBD2
CSGIPKRGVSNEQFF
TGCAGCGGCATCCCAAAGCGGGGGGTAAGCAATGAGCAGTTCTTC
>few|TRBV30|TRBJ1-3|.
CAWSAGSGNTIYF
TGTGCCTGGAGTGCGGGATCTGGAAACACCATATATTTT
>.|TRBV14|TRBJ2-1|TRBD2
CASSQLAGPYNEQFF
TGTGCCAGCAGCCAACTAGCGGGACCCTACAATGAGCAGTTCTTC
>.|TRBV7-9|TRBJ2-1|TRBD1
CASSFGQGPDNEQFF
TGTGCCAGCAGCTTCGGACAGGGCCCAGACAATGAGCAGTTCTTC
>few|TRBV30|TRBJ2-1|TRBD1
CAWSGQGPYNEQFF
TGTGCCTGGAGTGGACAGGGGCCCTACAATGAGCAGTTCTTC
>few|TRBV30|TRBJ2-2|.
CAWSTRGTGELFF
TGTGCCTGGTCGACTAGAGGTACCGGGGAGCTGTTTTTT
>.|TRBV7-9|TRBJ1-1|TRBD1
CASTATGGAEAFF
TGTGCCAGCACCGCAACAGGGGGCGCTGAAGCTTTCTTT
>.|TRBV14|TRBJ2-7|.
CASSQDSDYEQYF
TGTGCCAGCAGCCAAGACTCGGACTACGAGCAGTACTTC
>.|TRBV7-6|TRBJ2-3|TRBD2
CASSLVAGGNTQYF
TGTGCCAGCAGCTTAGTAGCGGGAGGAAATACGCAGTATTTT
>.|TRBV7-9|TRBJ2-4|.
CASSSDGTTLAKNIQYF
TGTGCCAGCAGCTCCGACGGGACAACGCTAGCCAAAAACATTCAGTACTTC
>.|TRBV7-9|TRBJ2-5|.
CASSLIKETQYF
TGTGCCAGCAGCTTAATCAAAGAGACCCAGTACTTC
>.|TRBV9|TRBJ2-1|.
CASSPTGEAYNEQFF
TGTGCCAGCAGCCCAACGGGGGAGGCCTACAATGAGCAGTTCTTC
>.|TRBV5-1|TRBJ2-3|.
CASSPGTDTQYF
TGCGCCAGCAGCCCGGGGACAGATACGCAGTATTTT
>few|TRBV6-6|TRBJ2-5|TRBD2
CASSRTSGRRETQYF
TGTGCCAGCAGTCGGACTAGCGGGAGGCGGGAGACCCAGTACTTC
>few|TRBV20-1|TRBJ2-3|.
CSAPRTDTQYF
TGCAGTGCGCCGCGGACAGATACGCAGTATTTT
>few|TRBV30|TRBJ2-1|TRBD2
CAWSLRLAVGGEQFF
TGTGCCTGGAGTTTACGACTAGCGGTTGGCGGTGAGCAGTTCTTC
>.|TRBV30|TRBJ1-2|TRBD1
CARTTGQGNGYTF
TGTGCCCGCACTACCGGACAGGGAAACGGCTACACCTTC
>.|TRBV7-2|TRBJ2-6|.
CASSENRVSAGANVLTF
TGTGCCAGCAGCGAGAACAGGGTGTCGGCTGGGGCCAACGTCCTGACTTTC
>few|TRBV6-1|TRBJ2-5|TRBD2
CASSWGSGETQYF
TGTGCCAGCAGTTGGGGTAGCGGGGAGACCCAGTACTTC
>.|TRBV7-3|TRBJ2-1|TRBD1
CASQRDSDDSEQFF
TGTGCCAGCCAAAGGGACAGCGACGATAGTGAGCAGTTCTTC
>few|TRBV7-2|TRBJ2-7|.
CASRPTGRYEQYF
TGTGCCAGCAGGCCAACAGGGCGCTACGAGCAGTACTTC
>few|TRBV19|TRBJ2-5|.
CASRIGETQYF
TGTGCCAGTAGGATTGGGGAGACCCAGTACTTC
>.|TRBV7-9|TRBJ2-5|.
CASSFGEKETQYF
TGTGCCAGCAGCTTCGGGGAGAAAGAGACCCAGTACTTC
>few|TRBV19|TRBJ1-2|.
CASSIDSYGYTF
TGTGCCAGTAGTATCGACAGCTATGGCTACACCTTC
>few|TRBV7-9|TRBJ2-1|TRBD2
CASSLGSLAGINNEQFF
TGTGCCAGCAGCCTTGGGTCACTAGCGGGAATAAACAATGAGCAGTTCTTC
>.|TRBV30|TRBJ1-2|.
CAWSTANYGYTF
TGTGCCTGGAGTACAGCAAACTATGGCTACACCTTC
>.|TRBV10-3|TRBJ2-5|TRBD1
CAISDPTGKLETQYF
TGTGCCATCAGTGACCCGACAGGGAAGTTAGAGACCCAGTACTTC
>.|TRBV29-1|TRBJ2-5|TRBD1
CSVEDRPRETQYF
TGCAGCGTTGAGGACAGGCCCCGAGAGACCCAGTACTTC
>.|TRBV7-2|TRBJ2-3|.
CASSLDSGITDTQYF
TGTGCCAGCAGCTTAGATTCTGGGATCACAGATACGCAGTATTTT
>few|TRBV9|TRBJ1-4|.
CASSVAPVGAADEKLFF
TGTGCCAGCAGCGTAGCTCCTGTCGGGGCGGCCGACGAAAAACTGTTTTTT
>few|TRBV5-4|TRBJ1-6|.
CASSLGTLGGVTLHF
TGTGCCAGCAGCTTGGGTACCCTCGGGGGGGTGACCCTCCACTTT